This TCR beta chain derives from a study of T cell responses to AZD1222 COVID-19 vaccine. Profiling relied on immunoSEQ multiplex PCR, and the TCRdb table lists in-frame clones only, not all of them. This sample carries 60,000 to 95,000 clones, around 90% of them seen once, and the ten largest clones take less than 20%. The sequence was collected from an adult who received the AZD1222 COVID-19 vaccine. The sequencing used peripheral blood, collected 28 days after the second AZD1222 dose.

CDR3 nucleotides: TGCAGCGTTCTCAGGGAGACCCAGTACTTC. This translates into CSVLRETQYF. The V call is TRBV29-1, the J call TRBJ2-5; D gene ambiguous. The CDR3 contains 10 residues. Germline loops: CDR1 SQVTM, CDR2 ANQGSEA. V was trimmed by 5 bases and J by 5 bases, leaving 6 bases between them.